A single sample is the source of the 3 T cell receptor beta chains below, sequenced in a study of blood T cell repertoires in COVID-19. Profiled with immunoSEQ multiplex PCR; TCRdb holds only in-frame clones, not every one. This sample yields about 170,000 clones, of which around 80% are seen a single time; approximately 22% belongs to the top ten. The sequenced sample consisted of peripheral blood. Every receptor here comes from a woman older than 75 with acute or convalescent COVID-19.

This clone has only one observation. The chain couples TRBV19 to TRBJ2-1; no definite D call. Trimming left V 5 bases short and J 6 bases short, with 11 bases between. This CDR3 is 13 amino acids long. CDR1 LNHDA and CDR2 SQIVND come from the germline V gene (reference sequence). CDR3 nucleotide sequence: TGTGCCAGTAGTCACTCCTCTTCCAATGAGCAGTTCTTC. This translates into CASSHSSSNEQFF. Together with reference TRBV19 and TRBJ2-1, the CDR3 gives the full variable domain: DGGITQSPKYLFRKEGQNVTLSCEQNLNHDAMYWYRQDPGQGLRLIYYSQIVNDFQKGDIAEGYSVSREKKESFPLTVTSAQKNPTAFYLCASSHSSSNEQFFGPGTRLTVL.

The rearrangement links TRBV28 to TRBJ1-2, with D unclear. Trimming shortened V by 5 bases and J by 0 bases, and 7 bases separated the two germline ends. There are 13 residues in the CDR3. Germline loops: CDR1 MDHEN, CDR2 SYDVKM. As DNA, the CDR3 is TGTGCCAGCAGTCCTACCTCTAACTATGGCTACACCTTC. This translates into CASSPTSNYGYTF.

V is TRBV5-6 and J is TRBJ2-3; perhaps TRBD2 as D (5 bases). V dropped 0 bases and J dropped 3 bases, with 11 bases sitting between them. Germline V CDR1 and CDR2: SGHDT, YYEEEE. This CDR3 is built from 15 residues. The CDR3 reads CASSLVLGGTDTQYF. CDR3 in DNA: TGTGCCAGCAGCTTGGTCCTAGGAGGTACAGATACGCAGTATTTT.